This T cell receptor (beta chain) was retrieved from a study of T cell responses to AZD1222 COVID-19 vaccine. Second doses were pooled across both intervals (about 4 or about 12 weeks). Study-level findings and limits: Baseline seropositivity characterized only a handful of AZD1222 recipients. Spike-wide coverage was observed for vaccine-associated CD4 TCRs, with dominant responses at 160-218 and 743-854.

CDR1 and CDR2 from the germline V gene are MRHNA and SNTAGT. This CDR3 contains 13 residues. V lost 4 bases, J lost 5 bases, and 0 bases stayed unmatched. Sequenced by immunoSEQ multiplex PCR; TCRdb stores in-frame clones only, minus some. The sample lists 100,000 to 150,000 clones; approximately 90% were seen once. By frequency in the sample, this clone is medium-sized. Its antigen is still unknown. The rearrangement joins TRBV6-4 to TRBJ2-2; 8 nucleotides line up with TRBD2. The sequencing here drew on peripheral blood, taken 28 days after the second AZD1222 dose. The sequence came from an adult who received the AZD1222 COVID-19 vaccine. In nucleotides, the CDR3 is TGTGCCAGCAGTGCGGGAGGGACCGGGGAGCTGTTTTTT. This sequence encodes CASSAGGTGELFF.